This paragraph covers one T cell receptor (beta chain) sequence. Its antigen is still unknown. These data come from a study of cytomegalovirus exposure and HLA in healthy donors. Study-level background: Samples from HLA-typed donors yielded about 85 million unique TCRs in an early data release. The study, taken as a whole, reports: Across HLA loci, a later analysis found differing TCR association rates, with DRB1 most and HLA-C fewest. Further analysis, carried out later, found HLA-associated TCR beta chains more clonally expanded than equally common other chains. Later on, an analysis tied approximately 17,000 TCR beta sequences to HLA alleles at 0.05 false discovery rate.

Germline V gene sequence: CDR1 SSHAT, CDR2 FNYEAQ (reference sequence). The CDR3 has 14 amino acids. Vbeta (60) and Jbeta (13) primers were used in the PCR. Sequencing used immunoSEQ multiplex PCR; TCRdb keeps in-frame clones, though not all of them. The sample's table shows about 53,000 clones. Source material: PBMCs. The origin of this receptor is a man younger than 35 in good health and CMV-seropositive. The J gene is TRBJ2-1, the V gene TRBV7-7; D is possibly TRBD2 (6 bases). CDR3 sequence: CAVAASTNRNEQFF. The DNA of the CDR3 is TGTGCTGTAGCGGCATCCACCAATCGGAATGAGCAGTTCTTC.